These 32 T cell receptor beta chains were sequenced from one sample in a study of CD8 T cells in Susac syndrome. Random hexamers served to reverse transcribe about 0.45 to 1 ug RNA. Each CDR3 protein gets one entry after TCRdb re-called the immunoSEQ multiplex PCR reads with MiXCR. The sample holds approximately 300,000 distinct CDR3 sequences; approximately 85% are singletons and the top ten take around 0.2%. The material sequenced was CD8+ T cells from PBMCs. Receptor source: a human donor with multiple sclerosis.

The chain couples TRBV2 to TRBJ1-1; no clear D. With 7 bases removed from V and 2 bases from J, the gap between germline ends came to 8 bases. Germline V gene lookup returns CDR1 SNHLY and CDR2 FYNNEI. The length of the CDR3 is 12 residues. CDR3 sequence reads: CASTGFNTEAFF. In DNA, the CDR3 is TGTGCCAGCACAGGCTTCAACACTGAAGCTTTCTTT. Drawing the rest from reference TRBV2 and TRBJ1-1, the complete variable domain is EPEVTQTPSHQVTQMGQEVILRCVPISNHLYFYWYRQILGQKVEFLVSFYNNEISEKSEIFDDQFSVERPDGSNFTLKIRSTKLEDSAMYFCASTGFNTEAFFGQGTRLTVV.

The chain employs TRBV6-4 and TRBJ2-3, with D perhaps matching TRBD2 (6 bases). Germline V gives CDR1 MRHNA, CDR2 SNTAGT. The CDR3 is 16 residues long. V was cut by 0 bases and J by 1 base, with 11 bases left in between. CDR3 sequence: CASSDSPASGTDTQYF. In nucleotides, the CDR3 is TGTGCCAGCAGTGACTCCCCGGCTAGCGGCACAGATACGCAGTATTTT.

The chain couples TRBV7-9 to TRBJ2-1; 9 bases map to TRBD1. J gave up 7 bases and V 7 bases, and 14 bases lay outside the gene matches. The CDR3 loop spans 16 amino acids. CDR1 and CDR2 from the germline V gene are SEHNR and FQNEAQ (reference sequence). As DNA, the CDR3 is TGTGCCAGCACCGGGGACAGGGAGTCGTCGTCGAATGAGCAGTTCTTC. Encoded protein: CASTGDRESSSNEQFF.

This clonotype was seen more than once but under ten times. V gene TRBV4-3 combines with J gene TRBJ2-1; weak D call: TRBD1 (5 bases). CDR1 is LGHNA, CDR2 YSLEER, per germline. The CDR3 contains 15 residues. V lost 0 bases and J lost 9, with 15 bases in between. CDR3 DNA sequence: TGCGCCAGCAGCCAAGATGTGATAGGGGCGTTTGAGCAGTTCTTC. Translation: CASSQDVIGAFEQFF.

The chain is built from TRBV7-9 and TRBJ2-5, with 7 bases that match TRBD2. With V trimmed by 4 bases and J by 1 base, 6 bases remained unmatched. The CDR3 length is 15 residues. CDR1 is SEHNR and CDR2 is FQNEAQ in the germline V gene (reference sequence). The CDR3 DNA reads TGTGCCAGCAGCTGGGAGGGACTGGGCCAAGAGACCCAGTACTTC. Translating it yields CASSWEGLGQETQYF. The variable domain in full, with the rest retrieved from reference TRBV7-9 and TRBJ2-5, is DTGVSQNPRHKITKRGQNVTFRCDPISEHNRLYWYRQTLGQGPEFLTYFQNEAQLEKSRLLSDRFSAERPKGSFSTLEIQRTEQGDSAMYLCASSWEGLGQETQYFGPGTRLLVL.

The CDR3 sequence: CASSYERTMADTQYF. In nucleotides, the CDR3 is TGTGCCAGCAGTTACGAGAGGACCATGGCAGATACGCAGTATTTT. This sequence joins TRBV6-5 and TRBJ2-3; D is undetermined. Germline CDR1 reads MNHEY; CDR2 reads SVGAGI. Trimming removed 2 bases at V and 4 bases at J, with 13 bases between. This CDR3 has 15 residues.

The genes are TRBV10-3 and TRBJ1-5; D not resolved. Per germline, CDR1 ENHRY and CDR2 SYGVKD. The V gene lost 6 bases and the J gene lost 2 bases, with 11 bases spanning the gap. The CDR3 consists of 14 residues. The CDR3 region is CAISRIPGNQPQHF. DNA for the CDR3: TGTGCCATCAGCAGGATCCCAGGCAATCAGCCCCAGCATTTT.

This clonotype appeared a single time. CDR3 sequence (DNA): TGTGCCAGCAGTCGCCCCTTGACAGGGAACTATGGCTACACCTTC. Its protein product is CASSRPLTGNYGYTF. V usage is TRBV28 and J usage is TRBJ1-2; 7 bases fit TRBD1. Per the germline V gene, CDR1 is MDHEN and CDR2 is SYDVKM. J was trimmed by 2 bases and V by 5 bases; bases with no gene match: 8. The CDR3 runs to 15 residues.

DNA for the CDR3: TGTGCCAGCAGTGAAGATGGGTGGACAGAAGCTTTCTTT. It is translated as CASSEDGWTEAFF. The chain recombines TRBV6-1 with TRBJ1-1; tentatively, D is TRBD1 (5 bases). Germline V gene data show CDR1 as MNHNS and CDR2 as SASEGT. The ends were cut back, 1 base at V and 8 bases at J, with 11 bases in the middle. This CDR3 is 13 amino acids long.

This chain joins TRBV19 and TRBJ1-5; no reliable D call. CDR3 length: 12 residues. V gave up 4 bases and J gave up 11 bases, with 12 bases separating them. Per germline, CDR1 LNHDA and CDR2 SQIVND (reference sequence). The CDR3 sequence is CASSKRPEAQHF. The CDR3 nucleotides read TGTGCCAGTAGTAAAAGACCCGAGGCCCAGCATTTT.

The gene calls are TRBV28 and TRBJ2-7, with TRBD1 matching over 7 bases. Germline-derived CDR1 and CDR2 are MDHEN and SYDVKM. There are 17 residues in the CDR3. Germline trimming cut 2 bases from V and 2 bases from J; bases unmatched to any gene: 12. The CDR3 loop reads CASSLPPSRQGPYEQYF. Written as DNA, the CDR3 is TGTGCCAGCAGTTTACCGCCGTCGCGACAGGGTCCCTACGAGCAGTACTTC.

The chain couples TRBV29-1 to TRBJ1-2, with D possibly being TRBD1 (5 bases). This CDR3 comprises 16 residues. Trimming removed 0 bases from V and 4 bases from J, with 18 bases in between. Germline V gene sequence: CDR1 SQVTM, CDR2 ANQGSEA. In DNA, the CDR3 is TGCAGCGTTGAAGATCTAAAGGGGCTTCCTGGCTATGGCTACACCTTC. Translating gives CSVEDLKGLPGYGYTF. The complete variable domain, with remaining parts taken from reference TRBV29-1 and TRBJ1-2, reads SAVISQKPSRDICQRGTSLTIQCQVDSQVTMMFWYRQQPGQSLTLIATANQGSEATYESGFVIDKFPISRPNLTFSTLTVSNMSPEDSSIYLCSVEDLKGLPGYGYTFGSGTRLTVV.

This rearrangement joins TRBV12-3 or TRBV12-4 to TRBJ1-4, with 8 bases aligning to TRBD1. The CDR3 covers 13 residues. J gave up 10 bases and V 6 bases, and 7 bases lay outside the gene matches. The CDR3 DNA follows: TGTGCCAGCAGCTCAGGGGGCTTGGGAAAACTGTTTTTT. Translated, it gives CASSSGGLGKLFF.

CDR3 sequence: CASSFLTAGKKNSNQPQHF. DNA for the CDR3: TGTGCCAGCAGTTTCCTGACGGCAGGGAAGAAGAATAGCAATCAGCCCCAGCATTTT. The chain has TRBV12-3 or TRBV12-4 and TRBJ1-5, with D perhaps matching TRBD1 (5 bases). CDR3 length: 19 amino acids. Trimming left V 3 bases short and J 0 bases short, with 21 bases between.

The CDR3 spells CAWSHQLASYEQYF. The CDR3 DNA reads TGTGCCTGGAGCCATCAACTAGCTTCCTACGAGCAGTACTTC. This chain uses TRBV30 with TRBJ2-7; possibly TRBD2 for D (6 bases). Germline CDR1 and CDR2: GTSNPN and SVGIG (reference sequence). This CDR3 contains 14 residues. Trimming removed 3 bases from V and 1 base from J, with 13 bases in between.

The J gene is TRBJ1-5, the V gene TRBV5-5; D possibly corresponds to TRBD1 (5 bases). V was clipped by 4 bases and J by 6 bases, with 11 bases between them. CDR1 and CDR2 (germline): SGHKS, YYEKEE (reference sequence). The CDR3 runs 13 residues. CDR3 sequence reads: CASSRGRGQPQHF. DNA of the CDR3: TGTGCCAGCAGCAGAGGGAGGGGTCAGCCCCAGCATTTT.

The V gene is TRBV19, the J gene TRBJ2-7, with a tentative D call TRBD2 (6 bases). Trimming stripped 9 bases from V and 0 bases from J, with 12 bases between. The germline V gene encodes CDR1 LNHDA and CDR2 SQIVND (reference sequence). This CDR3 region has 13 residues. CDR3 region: CASSWGDSYEQYF. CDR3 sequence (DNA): TGTGCCAGCTCATGGGGGGACTCCTACGAGCAGTACTTC.

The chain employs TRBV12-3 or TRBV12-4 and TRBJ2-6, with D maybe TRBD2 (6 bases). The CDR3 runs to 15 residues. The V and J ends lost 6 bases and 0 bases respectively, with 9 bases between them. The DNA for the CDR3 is TGTGCCAGCAGAGCGGAGGGCTCTGGGGCCAACGTCCTGACTTTC. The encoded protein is CASRAEGSGANVLTF.

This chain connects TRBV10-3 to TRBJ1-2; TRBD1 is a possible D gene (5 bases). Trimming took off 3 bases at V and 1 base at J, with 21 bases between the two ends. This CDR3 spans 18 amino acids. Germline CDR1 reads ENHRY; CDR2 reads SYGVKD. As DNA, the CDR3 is TGTGCCATCAGTGAAACCAGGGCCCTGGAGGGGATTAACTATGGCTACACCTTC. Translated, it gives CAISETRALEGINYGYTF.

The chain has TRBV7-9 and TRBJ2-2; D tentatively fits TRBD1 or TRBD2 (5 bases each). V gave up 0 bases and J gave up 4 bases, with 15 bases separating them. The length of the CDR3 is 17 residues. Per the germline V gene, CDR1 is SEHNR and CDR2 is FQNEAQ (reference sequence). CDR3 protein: CASSLAWGPAGTGELFF. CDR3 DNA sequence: TGTGCCAGCAGCTTAGCGTGGGGACCGGCTGGCACCGGGGAGCTGTTTTTT.

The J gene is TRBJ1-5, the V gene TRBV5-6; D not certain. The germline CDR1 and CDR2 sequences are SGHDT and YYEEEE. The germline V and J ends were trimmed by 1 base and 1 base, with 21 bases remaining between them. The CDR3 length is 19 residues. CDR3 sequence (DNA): TGTGCCAGCAGCTTGATGAGGGCTTCAGAAGGTCGAAGCAATCAGCCCCAGCATTTT. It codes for CASSLMRASEGRSNQPQHF.

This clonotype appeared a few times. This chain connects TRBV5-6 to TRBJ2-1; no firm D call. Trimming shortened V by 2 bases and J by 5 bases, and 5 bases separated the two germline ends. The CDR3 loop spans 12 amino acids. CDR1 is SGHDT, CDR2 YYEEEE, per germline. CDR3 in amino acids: CASSFGDNEQFF. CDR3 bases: TGTGCCAGCAGCTTTGGGGACAATGAGCAGTTCTTC.

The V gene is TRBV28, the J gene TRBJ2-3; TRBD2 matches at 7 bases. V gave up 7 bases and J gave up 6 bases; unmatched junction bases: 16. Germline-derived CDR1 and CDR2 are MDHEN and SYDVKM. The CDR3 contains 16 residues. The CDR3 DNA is TGTGCCAGCATTGGGCTAGCGGATCTTAGCGGGGATACGCAGTATTTT. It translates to CASIGLADLSGDTQYF.

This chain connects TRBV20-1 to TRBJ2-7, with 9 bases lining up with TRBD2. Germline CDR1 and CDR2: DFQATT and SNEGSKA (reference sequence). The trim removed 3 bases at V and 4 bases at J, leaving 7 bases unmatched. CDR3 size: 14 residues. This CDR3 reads CSASPRLAGYEQYF. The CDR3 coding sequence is TGCAGTGCTAGCCCCCGGCTAGCGGGATACGAGCAGTACTTC.

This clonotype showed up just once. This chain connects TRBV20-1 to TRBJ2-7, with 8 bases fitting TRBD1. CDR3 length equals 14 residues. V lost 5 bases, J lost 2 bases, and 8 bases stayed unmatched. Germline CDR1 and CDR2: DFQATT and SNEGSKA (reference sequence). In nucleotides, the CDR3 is TGCAGTGCTGGTCTCCCGGGACAGGCCTACGAGCAGTACTTC. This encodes CSAGLPGQAYEQYF.

The CDR3, as DNA: TGTGCCAGCAGCAAAGGACCAGGGTGGGACACTGAAGCTTTCTTT. Translation gives CASSKGPGWDTEAFF. J is TRBJ1-1 and V is TRBV21-1; TRBD1 reflects the table's D call only, with no check against the DNA. TRBV21-1 is an annotated pseudogene. CDR3 length: 15 amino acids.

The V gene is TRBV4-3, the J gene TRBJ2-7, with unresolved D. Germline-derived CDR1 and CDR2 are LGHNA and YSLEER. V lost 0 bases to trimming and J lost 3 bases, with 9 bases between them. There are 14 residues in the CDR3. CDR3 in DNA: TGCGCCAGCAGCCAAGACTACGGGTTCTACGAGCAGTACTTC. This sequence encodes CASSQDYGFYEQYF.

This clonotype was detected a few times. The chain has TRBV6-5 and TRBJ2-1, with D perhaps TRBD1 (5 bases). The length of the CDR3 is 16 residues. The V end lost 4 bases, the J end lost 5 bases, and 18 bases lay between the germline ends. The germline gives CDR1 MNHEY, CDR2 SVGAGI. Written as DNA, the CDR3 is TGTGCCAGCAGTTGCTACCAATACAGGCTCCACAATGAGCAGTTCTTC. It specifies CASSCYQYRLHNEQFF.

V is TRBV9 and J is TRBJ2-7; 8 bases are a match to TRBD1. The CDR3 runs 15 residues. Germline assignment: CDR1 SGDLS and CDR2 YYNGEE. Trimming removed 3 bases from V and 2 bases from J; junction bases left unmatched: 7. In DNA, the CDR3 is TGTGCCAGCAGCGGCGGACAGGGCTATACCTACGAGCAGTACTTC. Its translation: CASSGGQGYTYEQYF.

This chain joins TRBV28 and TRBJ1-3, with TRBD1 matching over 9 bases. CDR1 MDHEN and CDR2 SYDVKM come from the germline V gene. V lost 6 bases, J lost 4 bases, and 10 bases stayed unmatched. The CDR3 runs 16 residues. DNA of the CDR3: TGTGCCAGCAGGCTTACAGGGGGCGCCTGGGGAAACACCATATATTTT. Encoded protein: CASRLTGGAWGNTIYF.

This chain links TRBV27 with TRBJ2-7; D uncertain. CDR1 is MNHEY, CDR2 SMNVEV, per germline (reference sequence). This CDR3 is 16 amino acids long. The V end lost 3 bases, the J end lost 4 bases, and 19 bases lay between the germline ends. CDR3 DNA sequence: TGTGCCAGCAGTTTCTGGCCTTTCCGGGCGGATTACGAGCAGTACTTC. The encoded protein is CASSFWPFRADYEQYF.

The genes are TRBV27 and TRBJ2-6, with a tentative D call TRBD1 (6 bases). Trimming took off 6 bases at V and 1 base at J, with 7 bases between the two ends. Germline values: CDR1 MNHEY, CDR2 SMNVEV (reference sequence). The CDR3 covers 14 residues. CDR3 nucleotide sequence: TGTGCCAGCAGCACAGGGTCTGGGGCCAACGTCCTGACTTTC. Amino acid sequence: CASSTGSGANVLTF.